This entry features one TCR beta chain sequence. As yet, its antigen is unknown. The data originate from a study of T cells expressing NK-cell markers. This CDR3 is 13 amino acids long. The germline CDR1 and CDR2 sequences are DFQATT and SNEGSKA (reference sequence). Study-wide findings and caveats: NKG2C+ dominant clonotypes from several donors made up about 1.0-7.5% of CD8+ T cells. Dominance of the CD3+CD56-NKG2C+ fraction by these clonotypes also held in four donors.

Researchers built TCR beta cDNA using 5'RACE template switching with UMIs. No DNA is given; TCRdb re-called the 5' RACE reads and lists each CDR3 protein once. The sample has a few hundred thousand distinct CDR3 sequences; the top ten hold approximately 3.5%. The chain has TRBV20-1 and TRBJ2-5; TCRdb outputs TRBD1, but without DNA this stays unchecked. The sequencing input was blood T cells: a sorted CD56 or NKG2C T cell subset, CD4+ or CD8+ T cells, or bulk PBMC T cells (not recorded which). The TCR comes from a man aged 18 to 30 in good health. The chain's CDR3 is CSANQGLQETQYF.